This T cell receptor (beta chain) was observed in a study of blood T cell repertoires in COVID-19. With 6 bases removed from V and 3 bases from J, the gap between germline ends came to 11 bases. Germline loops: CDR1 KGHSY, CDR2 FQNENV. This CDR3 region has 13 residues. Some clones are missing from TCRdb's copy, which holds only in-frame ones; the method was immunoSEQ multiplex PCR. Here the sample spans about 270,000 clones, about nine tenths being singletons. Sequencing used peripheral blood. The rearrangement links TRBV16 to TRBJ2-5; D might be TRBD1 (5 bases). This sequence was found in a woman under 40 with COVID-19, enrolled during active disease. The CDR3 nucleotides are TGTGCCAGCAGTCCAGGGAAAAAAGAGACCCAGTACTTC. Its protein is CASSPGKKETQYF.